This entry is about one TCR beta chain. Per the germline V gene, CDR1 is SGHTA and CDR2 is FQGNSA. The CDR3 spans 12 residues. The V end lost 5 bases, the J end lost 3 bases, and 8 bases lay between the germline ends. Survey-level TCR beta sequencing used the immunoSEQ assay. The table came from immunoSEQ multiplex PCR; TCRdb's copy has only in-frame clones and leaves some out. The sample carries 60,000 to 85,000 clones, roughly 93% recorded once. The chain links TRBV7-2 to TRBJ2-7; D gene unclear. Input material: PBMCs. This TCR was recovered from a man aged 40-49 years with rheumatoid arthritis. CDR3 region: CASSADGYEQYF. The CDR3 DNA reads TGTGCCAGCAGCGCGGACGGCTACGAGCAGTACTTC.